These 13 T cell receptor beta chains originate from one sample sequenced in a study of blood T cells in healthy people across ages. The second PCR ran about 6 to 12 cycles with a sample-barcoded 5' primer and J-beta primers. MiXCR, applied by TCRdb to the 5' RACE reads, yields one record per CDR3 protein. Of 660,000 or so distinct CDR3 sequences listed, under 70% are singletons. The sequenced material came from blood. These receptors were collected from a man in his 60s in good health.

The chain's CDR3 is CSVGGGQGHYGYTF. DNA for the CDR3: TGCAGCGTTGGAGGGGGACAGGGTCACTATGGCTACACCTTC. The chain combines TRBV29-1 with TRBJ1-2; TRBD1 matches 9 bases. V gave up 4 bases and J gave up 3 bases; unmatched junction bases: 6. The germline gives CDR1 SQVTM, CDR2 ANQGSEA. This CDR3 region has 14 residues.

The chain joins TRBV10-2 to TRBJ1-6; D gene uncertain. CDR1 is WSHSY and CDR2 is SAAADI in the germline V gene. The CDR3 is 13 amino acids. Trimming took 8 bases from V and 7 from J, leaving 12 bases between them. The CDR3 DNA sequence: TGCGCCAGCGGGCAGTGGAGGAATTCACCCCTCCACTTT. This codes for CASGQWRNSPLHF.

This clonotype was counted between two and nine times. The chain couples TRBV20-1 to TRBJ2-5; 9 nucleotides align to TRBD1. The J call may not be correct, given that the DNA end is closer to TRBJ2-7. Germline loops: CDR1 DFQATT, CDR2 SNEGSKA (reference sequence). The CDR3 runs 13 residues. The chain's CDR3 is CSARDRGTYEQYF. DNA for the CDR3: TGCAGTGCTAGGGACAGGGGAACCTACGAGCAGTACTTC.

V gene TRBV29-1 combines with J gene TRBJ2-3; a weak D match, TRBD2 (5 bases). CDR3 size: 13 residues. Per the germline V gene, CDR1 is SQVTM and CDR2 is ANQGSEA. V lost 2 bases, J lost 2 bases, and 8 bases lay in between. This chain's CDR3 is CSVEQDSTDTQYF. The CDR3 nucleotides are TGCAGCGTTGAACAGGACTCCACAGATACGCAGTATTTT.

This clonotype was counted only a few times. This rearrangement joins TRBV29-1 to TRBJ2-7, with a tentative D call TRBD1 (6 bases). CDR3 length: 13 amino acids. Germline V CDR1 and CDR2: SQVTM, ANQGSEA. The V end lost 6 bases, the J end lost 3 bases, and 15 bases lay between the germline ends. CDR3 residues: CSVVAGTIYEQYF. The CDR3 nucleotides are TGCAGCGTCGTTGCCGGGACAATCTACGAGCAGTACTTC.

The chain has TRBV29-1 and TRBJ2-5; D unclear. The germline V gene has CDR1 SQVTM and CDR2 ANQGSEA. The CDR3 runs to 12 residues. V was pared by 7 bases and J by 5 bases, with 14 bases between. In DNA form, the CDR3 reads TGCAGCGCCGGGTCCATACGGGAGACCCAGTACTTC. It is translated as CSAGSIRETQYF.

The rearrangement uses TRBV29-1 and TRBJ2-7, with TRBD1 matching 7 bases. CDR1 and CDR2 (germline): SQVTM, ANQGSEA. There are 15 residues in the CDR3. V gave up 5 bases and J gave up 6 bases; unmatched junction bases: 16. As DNA, the CDR3 is TGCAGCGTTAGAGAATGGACAGGACAGCTCCGCGAGCAGTACTTC. Translation: CSVREWTGQLREQYF.

This clonotype was seen a single time. The chain couples TRBV18 to TRBJ2-5; 10 bases line up with TRBD2. Germline V lookup: CDR1 KGHSH, CDR2 LQKENI. The CDR3 consists of 17 residues. V shed 1 base, J shed 1 base, and the junction held 6 bases outside the gene matches. The CDR3 nucleotides are TGTGCCAGCTCACCACTTGGGACTAGCGCAACCCAAGAGACCCAGTACTTC. Its protein product is CASSPLGTSATQETQYF.

The chain joins TRBV10-3 to TRBJ2-1; 9 nucleotides align to TRBD2. J gave up 0 bases and V 5 bases, and 2 bases lay outside the gene matches. The V gene's germline CDR1 is ENHRY and CDR2 SYGVKD. CDR3 length: 15 residues. CDR3 loop: CAISQLAGSYNEQFF. CDR3 sequence (DNA): TGTGCCATCAGTCAACTAGCGGGCTCCTACAATGAGCAGTTCTTC.

This clonotype was picked up a small number of times. The J gene is TRBJ1-4, the V gene TRBV7-9; perhaps TRBD1 as D (5 bases). There are 11 residues in the CDR3. Trimming pared 8 bases from V and 8 bases from J, leaving 9 bases between. Looked up from germline, CDR1 is SEHNR and CDR2 is FQNEAQ (reference sequence). The CDR3 loop reads CASAEGEKLFF. DNA for the CDR3: TGTGCCAGCGCCGAGGGGGAAAAACTGTTTTTT.

This chain connects TRBV28 to TRBJ2-3; 10 bases agree with TRBD2. The V and J ends lost 5 bases and 4 bases, in that order; junction bases with no gene match: 9. Germline V gene lookup returns CDR1 MDHEN and CDR2 SYDVKM. The CDR3 totals 16 residues. For the CDR3, the DNA is TGTGCCAGCAGTCCCGCCCAGCGGGGGGGCGCAGATACGCAGTATTTT. It codes for CASSPAQRGGADTQYF. The full variable domain, completed using reference TRBV28 and TRBJ2-3, is DVKVTQSSRYLVKRTGEKVFLECVQDMDHENMFWYRQDPGLGLRLIYFSYDVKMKEKGDIPEGYSVSREKKERFSLILESASTNQTSMYLCASSPAQRGGADTQYFGPGTRLTVL.

Only a few counts were recorded for this clonotype. The J gene is TRBJ1-1, the V gene TRBV18; a possible D gene is TRBD1 (6 bases). The CDR3 spans 13 residues. The V and J ends lost 5 bases and 2 bases respectively, with 9 bases between them. Germline CDR1 reads KGHSH; CDR2 reads LQKENI. The CDR3 DNA reads TGTGCCAGCTCAGGGACACCCAACACTGAAGCTTTCTTT. Residues: CASSGTPNTEAFF. The whole variable domain, remainder taken from reference TRBV18 and TRBJ1-1, is NAGVMQNPRHLVRRRGQEARLRCSPMKGHSHVYWYRQLPEEGLKFMVYLQKENIIDESGMPKERFSAEFPKEGPSILRIQQVVRGDSAAYFCASSGTPNTEAFFGQGTRLTVV.

The chain employs TRBV20-1 and TRBJ2-4; possibly TRBD1 or TRBD2 for D (5 bases each). The tail of the sequence fits TRBJ2-7 better, so the J call may be wrong. The CDR3 is 13 amino acids. Germline CDR1 reads DFQATT; CDR2 reads SNEGSKA (reference sequence). The CDR3 DNA reads as TGCAGTGCTAGACCCGGGACCCACTACGAGCAGTACTTC. It translates to CSARPGTHYEQYF.